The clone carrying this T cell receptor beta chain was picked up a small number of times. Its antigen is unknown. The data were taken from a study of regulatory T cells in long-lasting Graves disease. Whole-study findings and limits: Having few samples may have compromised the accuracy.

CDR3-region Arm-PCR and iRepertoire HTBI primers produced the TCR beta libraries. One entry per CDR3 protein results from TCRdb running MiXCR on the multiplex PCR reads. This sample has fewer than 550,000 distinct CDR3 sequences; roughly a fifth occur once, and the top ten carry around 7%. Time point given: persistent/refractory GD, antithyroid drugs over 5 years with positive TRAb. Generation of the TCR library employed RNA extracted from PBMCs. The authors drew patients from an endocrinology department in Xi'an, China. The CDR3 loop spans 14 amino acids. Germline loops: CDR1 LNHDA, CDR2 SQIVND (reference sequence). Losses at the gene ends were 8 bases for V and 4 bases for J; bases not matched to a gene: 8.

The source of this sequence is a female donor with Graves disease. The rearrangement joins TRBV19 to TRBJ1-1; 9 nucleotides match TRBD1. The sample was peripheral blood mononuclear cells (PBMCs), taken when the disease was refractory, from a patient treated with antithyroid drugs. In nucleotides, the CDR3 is TGTGCCAGTCTAGACAGGGGGGATGGCACTGAAGCTTTCTTT. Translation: CASLDRGDGTEAFF. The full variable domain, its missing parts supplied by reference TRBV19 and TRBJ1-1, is DGGITQSPKYLFRKEGQNVTLSCEQNLNHDAMYWYRQDPGQGLRLIYYSQIVNDFQKGDIAEGYSVSREKKESFPLTVTSAQKNPTAFYLCASLDRGDGTEAFFGQGTRLTVV.